A selection of T cell receptor beta chains follows, all from one sample in a study of T cell responses to AZD1222 COVID-19 vaccine. Profiling relied on immunoSEQ multiplex PCR, and the TCRdb table lists in-frame clones only, not all of them. The sample holds 150,000 to 180,000 clones, about 87% seen once. The source was peripheral blood, collected on day 0 of AZD1222 vaccination. Receptor source: an adult in good health. Each CDR3 is given with its conserved first and last residue. D genes are given only for firm matches. Not all rows give a size; the values are once, few, many and, for expanded clones, a class.

D	V	J	size	CDR3	DNA
-	TRBV5-1	TRBJ2-1	once	CASSLWQGNNNEQFF	TGCGCCAGCAGCTTGTGGCAGGGAAATAACAATGAGCAGTTCTTC
-	TRBV6-6	TRBJ1-5	-	CASKQEGGPNQPQHF	TGTGCCAGCAAACAAGAGGGGGGCCCTAATCAGCCCCAGCATTTT
-	TRBV3-1/TRBV3-2	TRBJ1-6	-	CASSRESSYNSPLHF	TGTGCCAGCAGCCGGGAGAGCTCCTATAATTCACCCCTCCACTTT
TRBD1	TRBV28	TRBJ1-4	-	CASSLGQYNEKLFF	TGTGCCAGCAGTTTGGGACAGTATAATGAAAAACTGTTTTTT
-	TRBV6-2/TRBV6-3	TRBJ1-2	-	CASSRDTRFNYGYTF	TGTGCCAGCAGCCGGGACACTAGGTTTAACTATGGCTACACCTTC
-	TRBV12-3/TRBV12-4	TRBJ1-1	-	CASSLQSAIEAFF	TGTGCCAGCAGTTTACAGTCCGCGATTGAAGCTTTCTTT
-	TRBV18	TRBJ2-7	-	CASSPDSYEQYF	TGTGCCAGCTCACCGGACAGCTACGAGCAGTACTTC
-	TRBV3-1/TRBV3-2	TRBJ1-1	few	CASSINRALGTEAFF	TGTGCCAGCAGCATAAACAGAGCCCTGGGCACTGAAGCTTTCTTT
-	TRBV3-1/TRBV3-2	TRBJ2-7	-	CASSQRGGDEQYF	TGTGCCAGCAGCCAACGAGGCGGGGACGAGCAGTACTTC
TRBD1	TRBV5-1	TRBJ2-7	-	CASSYPGGDEQYF	TGCGCCAGCAGCTATCCAGGGGGCGACGAGCAGTACTTC
-	TRBV18	TRBJ1-2	-	CASSNDQGYDRYGYTF	TGTGCCAGCTCTAACGATCAGGGGTACGATCGCTATGGCTACACCTTC
-	TRBV5-1	TRBJ2-7	-	CASSLGGYEQYF	TGCGCCAGCAGCTTGGGGGGATACGAGCAGTACTTC
-	TRBV7-9	TRBJ2-1	-	CASSKSAPSNEQFF	TGTGCCAGCAGCAAAAGTGCCCCCAGTAATGAGCAGTTCTTC
-	TRBV24-1	TRBJ1-1	-	CATRNEMNTEAFF	TGTGCCACCAGGAACGAGATGAACACTGAAGCTTTCTTT
-	TRBV5-1	TRBJ1-5	few	CASSRDGYDDQPQHF	TGCGCCAGCAGTAGAGACGGATATGACGATCAGCCCCAGCATTTT
-	TRBV9	TRBJ1-5	-	CASRDRYSNQPQHF	TGTGCCAGCAGGGACAGATATAGCAATCAGCCCCAGCATTTT
TRBD1	TRBV18	TRBJ2-2	-	CASSLGQANTGELFF	TGTGCCAGCTCACTCGGACAGGCCAACACCGGGGAGCTGTTTTTT
TRBD2	TRBV7-9	TRBJ2-1	once	CASSPSGGGEQFF	TGTGCCAGCAGCCCGTCGGGGGGAGGCGAGCAGTTCTTC
TRBD1	TRBV4-3	TRBJ1-2	-	CASSQAGGVGYTF	TGCGCCAGCAGCCAAGCAGGGGGCGTTGGCTACACCTTC
-	TRBV6-5	TRBJ1-6	-	CASKPPSSGALHF	TGTGCCAGCAAGCCCCCGTCGAGTGGGGCCCTCCACTTT
-	TRBV5-1	TRBJ2-7	-	CASSLWAGGVYEQYF	TGCGCCAGCAGCTTGTGGGCAGGAGGTGTCTACGAGCAGTACTTC
TRBD1	TRBV7-2	TRBJ1-2	-	CASSPNSGTGKIGYTF	TGTGCCAGCAGCCCAAATTCCGGGACAGGGAAGATTGGCTACACCTTC
TRBD2	TRBV5-4	TRBJ2-5	-	CASSPLAGGYQETQYF	TGTGCCAGCAGTCCCCTAGCGGGGGGGTACCAAGAGACCCAGTACTTC
-	TRBV21-1	TRBJ1-5	-	CASSNRPVTDQPQHF	TGTGCCAGCAGCAACCGACCAGTGACCGATCAGCCCCAGCATTTT
TRBD2	TRBV27	TRBJ2-7	few	CASSLGATSGRSYEQYF	TGTGCCAGCAGTCTAGGGGCTACTAGCGGGCGCTCCTACGAGCAGTACTTC
TRBD1	TRBV19	TRBJ1-2	once	CASSSTGQGYGYTF	TGTGCCAGTAGTTCAACGGGACAGGGGTATGGCTACACCTTC
TRBD1	TRBV4-2	TRBJ1-1	-	CASSHRQGLNTEAFF	TGTGCCAGCAGCCACAGACAGGGCTTGAACACTGAAGCTTTCTTT
TRBD2	TRBV5-7	TRBJ2-7	-	CASSGRRGGYEQYF	TGTGCCAGCAGCGGAAGGCGGGGGGGCTACGAGCAGTACTTC
-	TRBV29-1	TRBJ2-5	-	CSVRSGETQYF	TGCAGCGTTCGGTCAGGAGAGACCCAGTACTTC
-	TRBV10-2	TRBJ1-5	-	CASSVNSNQPQHF	TGCGCCAGCAGTGTGAATAGCAATCAGCCCCAGCATTTT
TRBD1	TRBV11-3	TRBJ1-6	-	CASSLELQHRGSNSPLHF	TGTGCCAGCAGCTTAGAACTCCAGCACAGGGGATCGAATTCACCCCTCCACTTT
-	TRBV7-9	TRBJ2-7	-	CASSPGQGEQYF	TGTGCCAGCAGCCCGGGGCAGGGCGAGCAGTACTTC
-	TRBV7-6	TRBJ2-1	-	CASSIIQGVEQFF	TGTGCCAGCAGCATTATACAAGGGGTTGAGCAGTTCTTC
-	TRBV29-1	TRBJ1-2	-	CSVEDPRGRGGYGYTF	TGCAGCGTTGAAGACCCTAGGGGCAGGGGAGGCTATGGCTACACCTTC
TRBD2	TRBV4-2	TRBJ2-4	-	CASSQVASGIAKNIQYF	TGTGCCAGCAGCCAAGTAGCTAGCGGGATCGCCAAAAACATTCAGTACTTC
TRBD1	TRBV28	TRBJ1-5	-	CASRSGTGAFNQPQHF	TGTGCCAGCAGATCCGGGACAGGGGCCTTTAATCAGCCCCAGCATTTT
-	TRBV9	TRBJ1-2	-	CASSPPGGSGYTF	TGTGCCAGCAGCCCCCCCGGGGGAAGTGGCTACACCTTC
-	TRBV7-9	TRBJ1-2	-	CASSLGMTDGYTF	TGTGCCAGCAGCTTAGGTATGACGGATGGCTACACCTTC
TRBD1	TRBV5-4	TRBJ1-2	-	CASSPSGTGINYGYTF	TGTGCCAGCAGCCCCTCCGGGACAGGGATCAACTATGGCTACACCTTC
TRBD1	TRBV19	TRBJ1-4	-	CASTRGQLDEKLFF	TGTGCCAGTACCCGGGGACAGCTGGATGAAAAACTGTTTTTT
TRBD1	TRBV7-9	TRBJ2-3	-	CASRTPGTGSGVTQYF	TGTGCCAGCAGAACGCCCGGGACAGGGTCGGGGGTTACGCAGTATTTT
-	TRBV6-2/TRBV6-3	TRBJ1-1	-	CASSYSSQGYTEAFF	TGTGCCAGCAGTTACTCGTCTCAGGGCTACACTGAAGCTTTCTTT
-	TRBV13	TRBJ2-7	-	CASRRLTVTPYEQYF	TGTGCCAGCAGGCGACTGACGGTAACTCCCTACGAGCAGTACTTC
-	TRBV5-5	TRBJ2-4	-	CASSRDRLAKNIQYF	TGTGCCAGCAGCCGGGACCGCCTAGCCAAAAACATTCAGTACTTC
TRBD1	TRBV3-1/TRBV3-2	TRBJ2-5	-	CASSPRDRYQETQYF	TGTGCCAGCAGCCCGCGGGACAGGTACCAAGAGACCCAGTACTTC
TRBD2	TRBV9	TRBJ2-3	-	CASSLPKRGAYPSTDTQYF	TGTGCCAGCAGCCTCCCCAAGCGGGGGGCATACCCTAGCACAGATACGCAGTATTTT
-	TRBV6-1	TRBJ2-7	-	CASSEWSQGSYEQYF	TGTGCCAGCAGTGAATGGTCCCAGGGATCCTACGAGCAGTACTTC
TRBD1	TRBV6-1	TRBJ1-5	-	CASSDGQGSWQPQHF	TGTGCCAGCAGTGACGGACAGGGGAGTTGGCAGCCCCAGCATTTT
-	TRBV18	TRBJ2-2	-	CASSQGAQNTGELFF	TGTGCCAGCTCACAAGGGGCCCAGAACACCGGGGAGCTGTTTTTT
-	TRBV6-5	TRBJ2-1	-	CASRPGTTSYNEQFF	TGTGCCAGCAGACCCGGGACAACTTCCTACAATGAGCAGTTCTTC
TRBD1	TRBV20-1	TRBJ1-5	few	CSASPGQINQPQHF	TGCAGTGCCAGTCCGGGACAGATAAATCAGCCCCAGCATTTT
-	TRBV7-2	TRBJ1-1	-	CASSERGPSGTEAFF	TGTGCCAGCAGCGAACGGGGTCCTTCAGGCACTGAAGCTTTCTTT
TRBD1	TRBV5-8	TRBJ2-5	once	CASSPGQGFRQETQYF	TGTGCCAGCAGCCCGGGACAGGGGTTTCGCCAAGAGACCCAGTACTTC
TRBD1	TRBV27	TRBJ1-2	-	CASSLGQAYGYTF	TGTGCCAGCAGTTTAGGACAGGCGTATGGCTACACCTTC
-	TRBV5-1	TRBJ1-1	-	CASSLEGFTEAFF	TGCGCCAGCAGCTTGGAGGGTTTCACTGAAGCTTTCTTT
TRBD1	TRBV10-3	TRBJ1-1	once	CAISESRDREAFF	TGTGCCATCAGTGAGTCCCGGGACAGGGAAGCTTTCTTT
TRBD2	TRBV5-8	TRBJ2-3	-	CASTGTRVKSADTQYF	TGTGCCAGCACCGGGACTAGAGTCAAATCGGCAGATACGCAGTATTTT
-	TRBV18	TRBJ2-6	-	CASSIGSSGANVLTF	TGTGCCAGCTCTATAGGGAGTTCTGGGGCCAACGTCCTGACTTTC